These 15 T cell receptor beta chains share one sample of origin, sequenced in a study of T cells after yellow fever vaccination. From the 5' RACE reads, TCRdb called clonotypes with MiXCR, one entry per CDR3 protein. Seen here are roughly 250,000 distinct CDR3 sequences, 13% observed once, and the top ten hold 0.5% to 0.6%. Sequenced here: CD4+ T cells sorted from PBMCs, sampled 45 days after the yellow fever booster vaccination. These receptors came from a man under 40 who received the YFV17D yellow fever vaccine.

This clonotype appeared a few times. J is TRBJ2-7 and V is TRBV6-1; possibly TRBD2 for D (6 bases). The germline V gene encodes CDR1 MNHNS and CDR2 SASEGT. The CDR3 spans 14 residues. V was shortened by 10 bases and J by 0 bases, with 16 bases between the two germline ends. This CDR3 is CATHPVGGSYEQYF. CDR3 nucleotides: TGTGCCACCCATCCGGTGGGGGGCTCCTACGAGCAGTACTTC.

There are many counts of this clonotype. The CDR3 sequence is CASSYLGASTDTQYF. The CDR3 DNA reads TGCGCCAGCAGCTACCTAGGGGCGAGCACAGATACGCAGTATTTT. V gene TRBV4-3 combines with J gene TRBJ2-3; perhaps TRBD1 as D (5 bases). This CDR3 comprises 15 residues. V was pared by 5 bases and J by 0 bases, with 12 bases between. Looked up from germline, CDR1 is LGHNA and CDR2 is YSLEER.

This clonotype was observed a few times. The gene calls are TRBV6-5 and TRBJ2-3; 9 bases are a match to TRBD2. Looked up from germline, CDR1 is MNHEY and CDR2 is SVGAGI. After removal of 0 bases from V and 2 bases from J, the junction contained 6 bases not matched to a gene. This CDR3 is built from 17 residues. CDR3 loop: CASSYSASGGNTDTQYF. In DNA form, the CDR3 reads TGTGCCAGCAGTTACTCTGCCAGCGGGGGGAACACAGATACGCAGTATTTT.

The rearrangement links TRBV12-3 or TRBV12-4 to TRBJ2-5, with TRBD1 as a possible D gene (6 bases). Trimming removed 5 bases from V and 4 bases from J, with 11 bases in between. This CDR3 comprises 13 residues. DNA of the CDR3: TGTGCCAGCAGTCCCGACAGGTCAGAGACCCAGTACTTC. Its translation is CASSPDRSETQYF.

This clonotype was recorded a few times. This rearrangement joins TRBV7-2 to TRBJ2-5; TRBD2 aligns across 7 bases. CDR1 and CDR2 (germline): SGHTA, FQGNSA. After removal of 1 base from V and 4 bases from J, the junction contained 3 bases not matched to a gene. The CDR3 has 14 residues. The CDR3 DNA is TGTGCCAGCAGCTTAGTGGCGGGAGTAGAGACCCAGTACTTC. Protein sequence: CASSLVAGVETQYF.

This clonotype has just a few counts. V is TRBV11-2 and J is TRBJ1-5, with D perhaps matching TRBD1 (5 bases). This CDR3 region has 14 residues. The germline V gene encodes CDR1 SGHAT and CDR2 FQNNGV. The ends were cut back, 3 bases at V and 7 bases at J, with 13 bases in the middle. The CDR3 coding sequence is TGTGCCAGCAGCTTGACAGTTGGAGAGCAGCCCCAGCATTTT. Its translation: CASSLTVGEQPQHF.

This chain joins TRBV19 and TRBJ2-2; 7 bases fit TRBD2. The length of the CDR3 is 13 residues. Germline CDR1 LNHDA, CDR2 SQIVND (reference sequence). The junction had 2 bases not matched to a gene; V was cut back by 6 bases and J by 4 bases. The CDR3 sequence is CASRTGGTGELFF. In DNA form, the CDR3 reads TGTGCCAGTAGGACGGGAGGCACCGGGGAGCTGTTTTTT.

The chain combines TRBV12-3 or TRBV12-4 with TRBJ2-3; tentatively, D is TRBD2 (6 bases). The CDR3 loop spans 17 amino acids. V was trimmed by 3 bases and J by 3 bases, leaving 19 bases between them. The CDR3 nucleotides read TGTGCCAGCAGTTTTTCCCCTAGCGCCTCGTTAACAGATACGCAGTATTTT. It specifies CASSFSPSASLTDTQYF.

There are a few counts of this clonotype. The CDR3 loop reads CASSRTPMNTEAFF. The CDR3 DNA reads TGTGCCAGCAGCCGGACACCCATGAACACTGAAGCTTTCTTT. The chain combines TRBV3-1 with TRBJ1-1, with a possible D match to TRBD1 (5 bases). Trimming pared 4 bases from V and 0 bases from J, leaving 9 bases between. Germline-derived CDR1 and CDR2 are LGHDT and YNNKEL (reference sequence). This CDR3 comprises 14 residues.

This clonotype was seen only a few times. The gene calls are TRBV7-8 and TRBJ2-1, with 10 nucleotides matching TRBD2. The germline gives CDR1 SGHVS, CDR2 FQNEAQ. V shed 5 bases and J 2 bases; nucleotides not matched to a gene: 9. CDR3 size: 17 residues. CDR3 nucleotides: TGTGCCAGCAGCCAAATGGGAAGCGGGAGGGCCTACAATGAGCAGTTCTTC. Protein product: CASSQMGSGRAYNEQFF.

A few counts support this clonotype. The gene calls are TRBV7-8 and TRBJ2-1; D is unresolved. The CDR3 covers 16 residues. Trimming left V 6 bases short and J 1 base short, with 16 bases between. Germline CDR1 and CDR2: SGHVS and FQNEAQ. The CDR3 loop is CASSSTGPMSYNEQFF. CDR3 bases: TGTGCCAGCAGTTCAACCGGGCCCATGTCCTACAATGAGCAGTTCTTC.

This clonotype was observed a handful of times. This chain connects TRBV10-3 to TRBJ1-5, with D perhaps TRBD1 (6 bases). Germline CDR1 is ENHRY and CDR2 is SYGVKD. The V and J ends lost 6 bases and 5 bases respectively, with 11 bases between them. The CDR3 contains 13 residues. The CDR3 reads CAIRGAVDQPQHF. CDR3 coding DNA: TGTGCCATCAGGGGGGCAGTTGATCAGCCCCAGCATTTT.

The chain recombines TRBV18 with TRBJ2-7; 9 nucleotides line up with TRBD2. V shed 1 base, J shed 6 bases, and the junction held 4 bases outside the gene matches. This CDR3 has 14 amino acids. The germline V gene encodes CDR1 KGHSH and CDR2 LQKENI. The CDR3 sequence is CASSPRGTSREQYF. CDR3 bases: TGTGCCAGCTCACCACGCGGGACTAGCCGCGAGCAGTACTTC.

This clonotype turned up a few times. DNA of the CDR3: TGTGCCAGCAGCTCTCGGAAGGGCGATTACGAGCAGTACTTC. This codes for CASSSRKGDYEQYF. V is TRBV7-2 and J is TRBJ2-7; D remains ambiguous. The CDR3 has 14 amino acids. Germline V gene sequence: CDR1 SGHTA, CDR2 FQGNSA. Between the trimmed V and J ends, which lost 4 bases and 4 bases, there was a span of 14 bases.

The chain recombines TRBV6-5 with TRBJ2-7; unclear D gene. Germline V gene lookup returns CDR1 MNHEY and CDR2 SVGAGI. V was trimmed by 0 bases and J by 2 bases, leaving 11 bases between them. The CDR3 has 15 residues. CDR3 sequence: CASSYSKGSTYEQYF. DNA for the CDR3: TGTGCCAGCAGTTACTCGAAGGGCTCTACCTACGAGCAGTACTTC.